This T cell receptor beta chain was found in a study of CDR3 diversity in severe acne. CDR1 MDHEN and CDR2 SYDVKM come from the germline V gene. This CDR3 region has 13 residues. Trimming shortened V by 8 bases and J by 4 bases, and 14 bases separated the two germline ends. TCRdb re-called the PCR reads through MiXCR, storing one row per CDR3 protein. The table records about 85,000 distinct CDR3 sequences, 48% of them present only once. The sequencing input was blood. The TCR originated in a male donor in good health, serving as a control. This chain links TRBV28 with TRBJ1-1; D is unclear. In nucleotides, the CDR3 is TGTGCCAGCCCCAAACCGGGAGGCACTGAAGCTTTCTTT. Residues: CASPKPGGTEAFF.